The rows below give T cell receptor beta chains drawn from one sample of a study of glioma-infiltrating T cells. Each CDR3 protein is one row after TCRdb ran MiXCR on the multiplex PCR reads. The table lists approximately 400,000 distinct CDR3 sequences, 41% of them singletons. Sequencing input: glioma tissue, nonneoplastic brain tissue, or PBMCs (not recorded which). The receptors originated from a human donor with low-grade glioma or glioblastoma, undergoing nonglioma brain surgery, or in good health (not recorded which). Each CDR3 is given with its conserved first and last residue. A D gene is named only where the DNA matches it firmly. Clone size is given for some rows only: seen once, a few or many times, or a class if the clone is expanded.

>TRBV4-3|-|TRBJ2-1|-
CASWLRVNEKFF
TGCGCCAGCTGGCTTCGGGTCAATGAGAAGTTCTTC
>TRBV6-1|-|TRBJ2-4|-
CASSLSPPLRALVAKNIQYF
TGTGCCAGCAGCCTGTCCCCCCCGTTAAGGGCTCTTGTAGCCAAAAACATTCAGTACTTC
>TRBV5-1|-|TRBJ2-3|-
CASSLAVGDTTDTQYF
TGCGCCAGCAGCTTGGCGGTCGGGGACACCACAGATACGCAGTATTTT
>TRBV29-1|-|TRBJ1-1|-
CSSRGASPEAFF
TGCAGCTCCCGGGGAGCGAGTCCTGAAGCTTTCTTT
>TRBV7-9|-|TRBJ1-1|-
CASSLEGEAFF
TGTGCCAGCAGCTTAGAGGGTGAAGCTTTCTTT
>TRBV20-1|TRBD1|TRBJ1-1|once
CSARDSKTSTEAFF
TGCAGTGCTCGGGACAGCAAGACGAGCACTGAAGCTTTCTTT
>TRBV6-5|TRBD1|TRBJ1-5|-
CASSPGTGSNPPQHF
TGTGCCAGCAGTCCCGGGACAGGTAGCAATCCGCCCCAGCATTTT
>TRBV3-1|-|TRBJ2-7|-
CASSQLREAYEQYF
TGTGCCAGCAGCCAACTCAGGGAAGCCTACGAGCAGTACTTC
>TRBV19|-|TRBJ1-5|-
CASSIGTSRLDQPQHF
TGTGCCAGTAGTATAGGGACCTCCCGACTGGATCAGCCCCAGCATTTT
>TRBV6-1|TRBD2|TRBJ2-1|-
CASTTRVGWSSGYNEQFF
TGTGCCAGCACGACCAGGGTGGGGTGGTCTAGCGGGTACAATGAGCAGTTCTTC
>TRBV28|-|TRBJ1-5|few
CASSLRYQPQHF
TGTGCCAGCAGTTTACGATATCAGCCCCAGCATTTT
>TRBV15|TRBD1|TRBJ2-1|-
CATSRVTDRVQFF
TGTGCCACCAGCAGAGTAACGGACAGGGTCCAGTTCTTC
>TRBV20-1|-|TRBJ2-1|-
CSAPWRSLNEQFF
TGCAGTGCCCCCTGGCGATCCCTCAATGAGCAGTTCTTC
>TRBV24-1|TRBD1|TRBJ1-2|-
CATSPRQGTHGYTF
TGTGCCACCAGTCCGAGACAGGGGACCCATGGCTACACCTTC
>TRBV20-1|-|TRBJ2-3|once
CSANQGSGAGDRQYF
TGCAGTGCAAACCAAGGGTCGGGGGCGGGAGATAGGCAGTATTTT
>TRBV4-1|-|TRBJ2-7|few
CASSQDQGWYEQYF
TGCGCCAGCAGCCAAGATCAAGGCTGGTACGAGCAGTACTTC
>TRBV4-3|TRBD1|TRBJ2-1|many
CASSLLTGKSSYNEQFF
TGCGCCAGCAGCCTCCTGACAGGGAAGAGCTCCTACAATGAGCAGTTCTTC
>TRBV5-1|-|TRBJ2-3|many
CASSLESTDTQYF
TGCGCCAGCAGCTTAGAGAGCACAGATACGCAGTATTTT
>TRBV6-5|-|TRBJ2-3|-
CASSLLGGERTDTQYF
TGTGCCAGCAGTTTACTGGGGGGAGAACGGACAGATACGCAGTATTTT
>TRBV28|-|TRBJ2-7|many
CASSSAWTSYEQYF
TGTGCCAGCAGTAGCGCCTGGACTTCCTACGAGCAGTACTTC
>TRBV20-1|-|TRBJ1-1|-
CSVRQTGRNTEAFF
TGCAGTGTTAGGCAGACAGGTCGGAACACTGAAGCTTTCTTC
>TRBV7-9|TRBD2|TRBJ2-1|-
CASSSTSGRVNEQLF
TGTGCCAGCAGCTCAACTAGCGGGAGGGTCAATGAGCAGCTCTTC
>TRBV7-9|-|TRBJ1-5|-
CASSLGYGNQPQHF
TGTGCCAGCAGCCTGGGATATGGGAATCAGCCCCAGCATTTT